What follows are 17 T cell receptor beta chains derived from one specimen sequenced in a study of blood T cell repertoires in COVID-19. The data were produced by immunoSEQ multiplex PCR, yet TCRdb's version contains in-frame clones alone and is incomplete. The sample holds fewer than 150,000 clones, roughly nine tenths seen once. Sequenced input: peripheral blood. These receptors came from a man aged 65 to 85 who had recovered from COVID-19.

V gene TRBV28 combines with J gene TRBJ1-1; no reliable D call. The CDR3 runs to 15 residues. V lost 6 bases to trimming and J lost 0 bases, with 14 bases between them. Germline CDR1 MDHEN, CDR2 SYDVKM. CDR3 loop: CASSPENSMNTEAFF. CDR3 DNA: TGTGCCAGCAGCCCAGAGAACAGTATGAACACTGAAGCTTTCTTT.

This clone showed up just a few times. The CDR3 sequence is CASSLTEQYTEAFF. CDR3 nucleotide sequence: TGTGCCAGCAGCTTGACAGAACAGTACACTGAAGCTTTCTTT. V and J are TRBV7-6 and TRBJ1-1, with a tentative D call TRBD1 (5 bases). V was cut by 3 bases and J by 3 bases, with 11 bases left in between. Germline assignment: CDR1 SGHVS and CDR2 FNYEAQ. This CDR3 has 14 amino acids.

The V call is TRBV2, the J call TRBJ1-1, with D unresolved. V was clipped by 4 bases and J by 6 bases, with 12 bases between them. From germline, CDR1 is SNHLY and CDR2 FYNNEI. This CDR3 region has 13 residues. CDR3 DNA: TGTGCCAGCAGTGTGGAGGGTTCGTCTGAAGCTTTCTTT. This gives the protein CASSVEGSSEAFF.

V is TRBV6-6 and J is TRBJ1-3, with 7 bases matching TRBD1. Germline assignment: CDR1 MNHNY and CDR2 SVGAGI (reference sequence). The trim removed 6 bases at V and 2 bases at J, leaving 4 bases unmatched. The CDR3 has 14 residues. The CDR3 loop is CASRQGLTGNTIYF. The CDR3 nucleotides are TGTGCCAGCAGACAGGGGCTGACTGGAAACACCATATATTTT.

V and J are TRBV28 and TRBJ2-7, with D perhaps TRBD1 (7 bases). CDR3 length: 14 amino acids. Germline CDR1 MDHEN, CDR2 SYDVKM. With 6 bases removed from V and 1 base from J, the gap between germline ends came to 13 bases. The CDR3 DNA follows: TGTGCCAGCAGACGGGCAGGGGGGTCCTACGAGCAGTACTTC. Translating it yields CASRRAGGSYEQYF.

CDR3 sequence: CASSFAGTEDNEQFF. The CDR3 DNA follows: TGTGCCAGCAGCTTCGCCGGGACAGAGGACAATGAGCAGTTCTTC. This chain uses TRBV11-3 with TRBJ2-1, with TRBD1 identical over 7 bases. CDR1 SGHNT and CDR2 YENEEA come from the germline V gene. This CDR3 is 15 amino acids long. J lost 5 bases, V lost 3 bases, and 7 bases had no gene match. The full variable domain, in which reference TRBV11-3 and TRBJ2-1 provide the parts outside the CDR3, is EAGVVQSPRYKIIEKKQPVAFWCNPISGHNTLYWYLQNLGQGPELLIRYENEEAVDDSQLPKDRFSAERLKGVDSTLKIQPAELGDSAVYLCASSFAGTEDNEQFFGPGTRLTVL.

The gene calls are TRBV15 and TRBJ2-5; D perhaps matches TRBD1 (5 bases). V lost 1 base and J 3 bases, leaving 9 bases between the germline ends. CDR1 and CDR2 (germline): LNHNV, YYDKDF (reference sequence). The CDR3 covers 14 residues. The chain's CDR3 is CATSRAGNKETQYF. CDR3 nucleotides: TGTGCCACCAGCAGAGCAGGGAACAAAGAGACCCAGTACTTC.

The chain uses TRBV19 and TRBJ1-1; tentative D call: TRBD1 (6 bases). The V end lost 3 bases, the J end lost 1 base, and 15 bases lay between the germline ends. The germline V gene has CDR1 LNHDA and CDR2 SQIVND (reference sequence). CDR3 length: 16 residues. The chain's CDR3 is CASSMLSRGPNTEAFF. CDR3 in DNA: TGTGCCAGTAGTATGCTGAGCAGGGGCCCGAACACTGAAGCTTTCTTT.

This rearrangement joins TRBV19 to TRBJ1-6, with 8 positions matching TRBD1. V shed 5 bases and J 10 bases; nucleotides not matched to a gene: 10. There are 15 residues in the CDR3. Germline V gene data show CDR1 as LNHDA and CDR2 as SQIVND (reference sequence). The CDR3 spells CASSLDRVVRSPLHF. CDR3 nucleotide sequence: TGTGCCAGTAGTTTGGACAGGGTGGTTCGGTCACCCCTCCACTTT.

The J gene is TRBJ2-5, the V gene TRBV6-5; 7 nucleotides align to TRBD1. The CDR3 is 15 residues long. V dropped 5 bases and J dropped 2; count of bases not matched to a gene: 8. Per germline, CDR1 MNHEY and CDR2 SVGAGI. Written as DNA, the CDR3 is TGTGCCAGCAGTCCAAACTGGGACAGACAAGAGACCCAGTACTTC. Translation gives CASSPNWDRQETQYF.

The chain carries TRBV18 and TRBJ1-2; D is unclear. CDR3 length: 15 residues. Looked up from germline, CDR1 is KGHSH and CDR2 is LQKENI. Trimming removed 2 bases at V and 4 bases at J, with 14 bases between. The CDR3 spells CASSPDTSGSYGYTF. CDR3 in DNA: TGTGCCAGCTCACCAGACACAAGCGGAAGCTATGGCTACACCTTC.

This clone was seen a handful of times. The V and J genes are TRBV6-5 and TRBJ1-5; D may be TRBD1 (6 bases). Germline V lookup: CDR1 MNHEY, CDR2 SVGAGI. The CDR3 sequence is 15 residues long. V shed 5 bases and J shed 4 bases, with 15 bases lying between them. The CDR3 loop reads CASSPYRQANQPQHF. The CDR3 DNA reads TGTGCCAGCAGTCCCTACCGACAGGCTAATCAGCCCCAGCATTTT.

The chain has TRBV12-3 or TRBV12-4 and TRBJ1-2; D is perhaps TRBD1 (6 bases). The CDR3 has 13 residues. Trimming removed 6 bases at V and 4 bases at J, with 12 bases between. Here the CDR3 DNA reads TGTGCCAGCAGGGGGGGGGCTGGCTATGGCTACACCTTC. It specifies CASRGGAGYGYTF.

V gene TRBV6-4 combines with J gene TRBJ1-6; D gene ambiguous. This CDR3 contains 14 residues. V lost 4 bases, J lost 8 bases, and 12 bases lay in between. The germline V gene encodes CDR1 MRHNA and CDR2 SNTAGT. CDR3: CASSAEGFDSPLHF. In nucleotides, the CDR3 is TGTGCCAGCAGTGCCGAGGGATTTGATTCACCCCTCCACTTT.

A single count supports this clone. This chain connects TRBV7-2 to TRBJ1-4, with 8 bases fitting TRBD1. The V gene end was trimmed by 1 base and the J gene end by 7 bases; junction bases not matched to a gene: 5. The CDR3 covers 15 residues. CDR1 and CDR2 (germline): SGHTA, FQGNSA. CDR3 sequence (DNA): TGTGCCAGCAGCTTAGTTCAGGGGGCTGTTGAAAAACTGTTTTTT. Translation: CASSLVQGAVEKLFF.

V usage is TRBV18 and J usage is TRBJ1-3, with TRBD1 matching 12 bases. Germline CDR1 reads KGHSH; CDR2 reads LQKENI. V lost 5 bases and J lost 0; bases outside the gene matches: 11. This CDR3 region has 19 residues. This CDR3 is CASSSLPGQGANSGNTIYF. CDR3 bases: TGTGCCAGCTCATCCTTACCGGGACAGGGGGCCAACTCTGGAAACACCATATATTTT.

The chain couples TRBV19 to TRBJ2-5, with 13 bases lining up with TRBD2. The J segment lost 2 bases and the V segment lost 4 bases, leaving 1 base of the junction unmatched. Germline V gene lookup returns CDR1 LNHDA and CDR2 SQIVND (reference sequence). This CDR3 comprises 15 residues. CDR3 sequence reads: CASSKGLAGQETQYF. In DNA, the CDR3 is TGTGCCAGTAGTAAGGGACTAGCGGGGCAAGAGACCCAGTACTTC.